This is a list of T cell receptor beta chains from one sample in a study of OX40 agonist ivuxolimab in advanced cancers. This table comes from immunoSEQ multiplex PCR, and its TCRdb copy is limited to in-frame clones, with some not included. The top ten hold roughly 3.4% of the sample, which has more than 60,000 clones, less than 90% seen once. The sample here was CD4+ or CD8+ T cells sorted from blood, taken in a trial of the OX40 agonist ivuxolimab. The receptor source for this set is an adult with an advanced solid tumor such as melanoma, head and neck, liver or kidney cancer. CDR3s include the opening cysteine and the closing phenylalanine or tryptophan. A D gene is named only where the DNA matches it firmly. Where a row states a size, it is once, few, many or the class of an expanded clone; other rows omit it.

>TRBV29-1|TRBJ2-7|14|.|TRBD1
CSVGDRVDSYEQYF
TGCAGCGTCGGGGACAGGGTGGATTCCTACGAGCAGTACTTC
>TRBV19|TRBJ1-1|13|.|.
CASSPSSNTEAFF
TGTGCCAGTAGTCCGTCCAGCAACACTGAAGCTTTCTTT
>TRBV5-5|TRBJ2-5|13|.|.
CASSPSGQETQYF
TGTGCCAGCAGCCCGAGCGGTCAAGAGACCCAGTACTTC
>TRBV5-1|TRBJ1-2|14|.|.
CASSLGGVGSGYTF
TGCGCCAGCAGCTTGGGGGGCGTAGGGAGCGGCTACACCTTC
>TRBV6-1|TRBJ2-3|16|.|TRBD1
CASSAQPGQGANTQYF
TGTGCCAGCAGTGCCCAACCGGGACAGGGGGCTAATACGCAGTATTTT
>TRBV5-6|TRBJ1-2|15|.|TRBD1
CASRSEGASNYGYTF
TGTGCCAGCAGGTCCGAGGGGGCGTCGAACTATGGCTACACCTTC
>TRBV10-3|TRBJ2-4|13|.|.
CAISGSGSHIQYF
TGTGCCATCAGTGGGAGTGGATCTCACATTCAGTACTTC
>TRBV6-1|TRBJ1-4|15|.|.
CASNPLTASNEKLFF
TGTGCCAGCAACCCTTTGACAGCTAGCAATGAAAAACTGTTTTTT
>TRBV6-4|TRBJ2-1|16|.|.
CASSDHSGTRREEQFF
TGTGCCAGCAGTGACCACTCGGGGACACGGCGGGAGGAGCAGTTCTTC
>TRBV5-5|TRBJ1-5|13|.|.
CASRSGVGQPQHF
TGTGCCAGCAGGTCAGGGGTTGGTCAGCCCCAGCATTTT
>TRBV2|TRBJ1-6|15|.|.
CASSRDTARDSPLHF
TGTGCCAGCAGTAGGGACACCGCGAGGGATTCACCCCTCCACTTT
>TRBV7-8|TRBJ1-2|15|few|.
CASSSRWGESSGYTF
TGTGCCAGCAGCTCCAGGTGGGGGGAATCGAGTGGCTACACCTTC
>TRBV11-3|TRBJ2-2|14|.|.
CASGRTGDTGELFF
TGTGCCAGCGGCCGTACGGGCGACACCGGGGAGCTGTTTTTT
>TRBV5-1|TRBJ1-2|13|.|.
CASSLDSEDGYTF
TGCGCCAGCAGCTTAGACAGCGAAGATGGCTACACCTTC
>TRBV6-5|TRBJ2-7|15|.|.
CASSYKGIGSYEQYF
TGTGCCAGCAGTTACAAGGGTATAGGATCCTACGAGCAGTACTTC
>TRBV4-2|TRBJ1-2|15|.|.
CASSQDTGSVYGYTF
TGTGCCAGCAGCCAAGATACAGGTAGTGTCTATGGCTACACCTTC
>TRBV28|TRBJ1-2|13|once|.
CASSLVGGHGYTF
TGTGCCAGCAGTTTAGTAGGGGGACATGGCTACACCTTC
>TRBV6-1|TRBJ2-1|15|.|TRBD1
CASSLRTGRYNEQFF
TGTGCCAGCAGTCTAAGGACAGGGCGGTACAATGAGCAGTTCTTC
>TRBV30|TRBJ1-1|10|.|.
CASGLGEAFF
TGTGCCTCAGGTCTTGGAGAAGCTTTCTTT
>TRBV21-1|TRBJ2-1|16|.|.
CASSKAPRSSYNEQFF
TGTGCCAGCAGCAAAGCCCCACGCAGCTCCTACAATGAGCAGTTCTTC
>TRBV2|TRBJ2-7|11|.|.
CASTGSYEQYF
TGTGCCAGCACAGGCTCCTACGAGCAGTACTTC
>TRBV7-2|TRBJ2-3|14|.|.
CASSAGAGADTQYF
TGTGCCAGCAGCGCGGGGGCCGGGGCAGATACGCAGTATTTT
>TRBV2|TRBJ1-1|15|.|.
CASSPTSGTGTEAFF
TGTGCCAGCAGTCCAACCTCAGGGACCGGCACTGAAGCTTTCTTT
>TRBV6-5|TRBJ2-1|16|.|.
CASSYAAVLRYNEQFF
TGTGCCAGCAGTTACGCCGCAGTATTAAGATACAATGAGCAGTTCTTC
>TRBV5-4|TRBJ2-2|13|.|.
CASRKLEAGELFF
TGTGCCAGCAGAAAACTAGAGGCCGGGGAGCTGTTTTTT
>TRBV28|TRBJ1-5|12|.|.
CATGRKNQPQHF
TGTGCCACCGGGCGGAAAAATCAGCCCCAGCATTTT
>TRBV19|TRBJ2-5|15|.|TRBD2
CASSNQGGVVETQYF
TGTGCCAGTAGTAACCAGGGAGGGGTAGTAGAGACCCAGTACTTC
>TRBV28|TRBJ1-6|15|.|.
CASSRRNSYNSPLHF
TGTGCCAGCAGTAGGCGGAACTCCTATAATTCACCCCTCCACTTT
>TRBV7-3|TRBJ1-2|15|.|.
CASSSNSGLNYGYTF
TGTGCCAGCAGCTCGAACTCGGGCCTTAACTATGGCTACACCTTC
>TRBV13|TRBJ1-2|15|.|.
CASSLNPTANYGYTF
TGTGCCAGCAGCCTAAACCCGACAGCTAACTATGGCTACACCTTC
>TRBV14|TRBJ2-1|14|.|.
CASSRAGIYNEQFF
TGTGCCAGCAGCCGGGCAGGGATCTACAATGAGCAGTTCTTC
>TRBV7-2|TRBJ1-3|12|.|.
CASRLQGNTIYF
TGTGCCAGCAGGCTTCAAGGGAACACCATATATTTT
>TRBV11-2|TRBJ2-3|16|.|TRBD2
CASSYSGGAGTDTQYF
TGTGCCAGCAGTTATAGCGGGGGGGCTGGGACAGATACGCAGTATTTT
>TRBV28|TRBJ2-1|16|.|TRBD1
CASSFPGTGRGHEQFF
TGTGCCAGCAGTTTTCCAGGGACAGGAAGGGGGCATGAGCAGTTCTTC
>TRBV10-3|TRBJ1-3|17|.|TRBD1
CAIRDRGVGTSGNTIYF
TGTGCCATCAGGGACAGGGGTGTGGGAACCTCTGGAAACACCATATATTTT
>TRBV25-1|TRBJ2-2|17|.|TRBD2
CASSELAGGHHTGELFF
TGTGCCAGCAGTGAACTAGCGGGGGGGCATCACACCGGGGAGCTGTTTTTT
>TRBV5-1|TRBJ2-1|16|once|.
CASSLNAVGSYNEQFF
TGCGCCAGCAGCTTGAACGCGGTGGGCTCCTACAATGAGCAGTTCTTC